This T cell receptor beta chain was recovered during a study of blood T cell repertoires in COVID-19. Looking at the study overall: Sites across the United States, Italy and Spain contributed samples from acute and convalescent COVID-19. From T cells, B-cell-depleted T cells, or PBMCs came the material, which was cDNA or gDNA.

Germline V CDR1 and CDR2: LNHDA, SQIVND (reference sequence). CDR3 length: 14 amino acids. Trimming left V 1 base short and J 5 bases short, with 12 bases between. Measured with immunoSEQ multiplex PCR; TCRdb has only the in-frame clones, and not every one. The sample shows 300,000 or so clones, 70% to 90% of them seen only once. The chain carries TRBV19 and TRBJ2-7; a possible D gene is TRBD1 (6 bases). This TCR was recovered from a man aged 18 to 35 who had recovered from COVID-19. Sequencing was carried out using peripheral blood. This chain's CDR3 is CASSIGTGSHEQYF. CDR3 nucleotides: TGTGCCAGTAGTATAGGAACAGGGAGCCACGAGCAGTACTTC.